A selection of T cell receptor beta chains follows, all from one sample in a study of blood T cell repertoires in COVID-19. Method: immunoSEQ multiplex PCR; TCRdb's copy keeps in-frame clones and lacks some. Among hundreds of thousands of clones, 75% to 90% were seen once, and the ten largest hold under 2%. The sample comprised PBMCs or T cells enriched from blood (not recorded which). These receptors were obtained from a woman in her 30s who had been exposed to COVID-19. The CDR3 runs from the conserved cysteine through the conserved F or W. Each record gives: D gene, V gene, clone size, J gene, CDR3 protein, CDR3 DNA. The D gene is left open where the match is weak. Expanded clones are given a class, and other clones once, few, many or no size at all.

D: TRBD1
V: TRBV28
size: .
J: TRBJ1-5
CDR3: CASRSEGAFNQPQHF
DNA: TGTGCCAGCAGGTCCGAGGGGGCCTTCAATCAGCCCCAGCATTTT

D: .
V: TRBV30
size: .
J: TRBJ1-5
CDR3: CAWGGGGTSNQPQHF
DNA: TGTGCCTGGGGGGGTGGGGGCACGTCAAATCAGCCCCAGCATTTT

D: .
V: TRBV29-1
size: many
J: TRBJ1-1
CDR3: CSVEATGGSEAFF
DNA: TGCAGCGTTGAAGCTACAGGTGGGTCCGAAGCTTTCTTT

D: .
V: TRBV20-1
size: .
J: TRBJ1-2
CDR3: CSGSNQYGYTF
DNA: TGCAGTGGGTCTAATCAATATGGCTACACCTTC

D: TRBD2
V: TRBV6-1
size: .
J: TRBJ2-7
CDR3: CASSGQRGTQILAGEQYF
DNA: TGTGCCAGCAGTGGACAGCGGGGCACCCAAATACTAGCGGGAGAGCAGTACTTC

D: .
V: TRBV12-3/TRBV12-4
size: .
J: TRBJ2-5
CDR3: CASSLSETQYF
DNA: TGTGCCAGCAGTTTGTCGGAGACCCAGTACTTC

D: .
V: TRBV5-6
size: .
J: TRBJ2-5
CDR3: CASSSLGGRETQYF
DNA: TGTGCCAGCAGCTCCCTAGGGGGACGGGAGACCCAGTACTTC

D: .
V: TRBV29-1
size: .
J: TRBJ2-7
CDR3: CSVEEGTLAYEQYF
DNA: TGCAGCGTTGAAGAGGGGACACTAGCCTACGAGCAGTACTTC

D: TRBD1
V: TRBV10-3
size: .
J: TRBJ1-1
CDR3: CAISESEGANTEAFF
DNA: TGTGCCATCAGTGAGTCGGAGGGGGCGAACACTGAAGCTTTCTTT

D: .
V: TRBV27
size: .
J: TRBJ1-5
CDR3: CASSPRTDSNQPQHF
DNA: TGTGCCAGCAGTCCCAGGACAGATAGCAATCAGCCCCAGCATTTT

D: .
V: TRBV18
size: once
J: TRBJ1-5
CDR3: CASSPIDSSNQPQHF
DNA: TGTGCCAGCTCACCGATTGACAGTAGCAATCAGCCCCAGCATTTT

D: TRBD2
V: TRBV7-2
size: .
J: TRBJ2-1
CDR3: CASSLSGSYNEQFF
DNA: TGTGCCAGCAGCCTTAGCGGGAGTTACAATGAGCAGTTCTTC

D: .
V: TRBV2
size: .
J: TRBJ2-7
CDR3: CASNLGADSYEQYF
DNA: TGTGCCAGCAACTTGGGGGCAGATTCCTACGAGCAGTACTTC